This T cell receptor beta chain was captured in a study of blood T cells in healthy people across ages. The study's findings and limits: Naive T cell percentage strongly correlated with TCR beta diversity. CMV status of donors was not determined, possibly confounding expanded clonotype changes.

As regards this clonotype: Its antigen is unidentified.

Primers used in a second PCR of about 7 to 11 cycles were a sample-barcoded 5' primer and a J-beta primer mix. One entry per CDR3 protein, called by TCRdb with MiXCR from the 5' RACE reads. The sample lists hundreds of thousands of distinct CDR3 sequences, roughly 58% seen once, with about two fifths in the top ten. The sequence was collected from a man aged 60-69 years in good health. The specimen was blood.

The CDR3 loop is CASSLTGCEQYF. The CDR3 DNA sequence: TGTGCCAGCAGCTTGACAGGGTGCGAGCAGTACTTC. V usage is TRBV7-2 and J usage is TRBJ2-7, with 7 bases identical to TRBD1. CDR1 SGHTA and CDR2 FQGNSA come from the germline V gene. The CDR3 spans 12 residues. V dropped 3 bases and J dropped 6; count of bases not matched to a gene: 2.